This T cell receptor (beta chain) was documented in a study of blood T cell repertoires in COVID-19. For the study at large: The United States, Italy and Spain supplied acute and convalescent COVID-19 samples. PBMCs, B-cell-depleted T cells, or T cells provided the cDNA or gDNA that made up the material.

Patients of the Seattle cohort, enrolled during active infection, were followed longitudinally. Original processing notes: Using reference gene primer amplification, nucleated cell counts were estimated. This table comes from immunoSEQ multiplex PCR, and its TCRdb copy is limited to in-frame clones, with some not included. V and J calls and clone size come straight from that table; D and trimming were deduced from the DNA. This sample carries a few hundred thousand clones, roughly 86% of them seen once, and the ten largest clones take over 8.5%. There are 16 residues in the CDR3. Germline V gene lookup returns CDR1 SGHRS and CDR2 YFSETQ. V dropped 0 bases and J dropped 3 bases, with 16 bases sitting between them.

The chain has TRBV5-1 and TRBJ2-7, with a weak D call TRBD1 (6 bases). This TCR came from a woman aged 30 to 39 with COVID-19, enrolled during active disease. Material: peripheral blood. CDR3 protein: CASSLGAPGAIYEQYF. Written as DNA, the CDR3 is TGCGCCAGCAGCTTGGGGGCCCCAGGGGCAATCTACGAGCAGTACTTC. The entire variable domain, with the rest obtained from reference TRBV5-1 and TRBJ2-7, is as follows: KAGVTQTPRYLIKTRGQQVTLSCSPISGHRSVSWYQQTPGQGLQFLFEYFSETQRNKGNFPGRFSGRQFSNSRSEMNVSTLELGDSALYLCASSLGAPGAIYEQYFGPGTRLTVT.